These T cell receptor beta chains were read from a single sample in a study of cytomegalovirus exposure and HLA in healthy donors. Clones were read by immunoSEQ multiplex PCR, and TCRdb kept only the in-frame ones, dropping some. This sample has 200,000 to 250,000 clones, with roughly 79% found just once. Material: PBMCs. The receptors come from a woman aged 40 to 50 in good health and CMV-seronegative. Each CDR3 is given with its conserved first and last residue. The D gene is left open where the match is weak. Size tells how often a clone was seen (once, few, many) or the class of an expanded clone, and some rows leave it out.

D	V	size	J	CDR3	DNA
TRBD1	TRBV19	once	TRBJ2-6	CASSLNSQGAGSGANVLTF	TGTGCCAGTAGTCTAAACAGTCAGGGGGCGGGATCTGGGGCCAACGTCCTGACTTTC
TRBD1	TRBV19	NA	TRBJ1-6	CASAGQGSPLHF	TGTGCCAGTGCCGGACAGGGCTCACCCCTCCACTTT
NA	TRBV6-1	few	TRBJ1-6	CASRDNNSPLHF	TGTGCCAGCAGGGACAATAATTCACCCCTCCACTTT
TRBD2	TRBV7-9	once	TRBJ2-3	CASSLLGGEGTDTQYF	TGTGCCAGCAGCTTACTCGGCGGGGAGGGGACAGATACGCAGTATTTT
TRBD1	TRBV6-5	few	TRBJ2-7	CASRPGTGAYEQYF	TGTGCCAGCAGACCCGGGACAGGGGCCTACGAGCAGTACTTC
NA	TRBV19	NA	TRBJ1-1	CASKLAHFGTEAFF	TGTGCCAGTAAGCTAGCCCATTTTGGCACTGAAGCTTTCTTT
NA	TRBV6-1	NA	TRBJ1-2	CASTRFGRYGYTF	TGTGCCAGCACCAGGTTTGGGCGTTATGGCTACACCTTC
TRBD2	TRBV5-1	NA	TRBJ2-3	CASSSNPSGASTDTQYF	TGCGCCAGCAGCTCGAATCCTAGCGGGGCTAGCACAGATACGCAGTATTTT
TRBD2	TRBV9	once	TRBJ2-2	CASSVLAGVGVGTGELFF	TGTGCCAGCAGCGTACTAGCGGGGGTCGGGGTCGGTACCGGGGAGCTGTTTTTT
NA	TRBV2	NA	TRBJ1-4	CASSEYGGSGTNEKLFF	TGTGCCAGCAGTGAATACGGGGGGAGCGGAACTAATGAAAAACTGTTTTTT
NA	TRBV11-2	NA	TRBJ2-5	CASSRQGGKETQYF	TGTGCCAGCAGCCGACAGGGCGGGAAGGAGACCCAGTACTTC
NA	TRBV7-2	NA	TRBJ2-5	CASSLGSTVQRGTQYF	TGTGCCAGCAGCTTAGGGTCCACAGTCCAAAGGGGGACCCAGTACTTC
TRBD1	TRBV13	NA	TRBJ2-7	CASSLSGTGGKQYF	TGTGCCAGCAGCCTCTCCGGGACAGGGGGCAAGCAGTACTTC
NA	TRBV18	NA	TRBJ1-2	CASSLQVNYGYTF	TGTGCCAGCTCACTACAGGTCAACTATGGCTACACCTTC
NA	TRBV18	NA	TRBJ2-5	CASSPPTGRVETQYF	TGTGCCAGCTCACCACCTACAGGGAGAGTAGAGACCCAGTACTTC
NA	TRBV15	NA	TRBJ2-3	CATSRVSAADTQYF	TGTGCCACCAGCAGAGTGTCAGCGGCAGATACGCAGTATTTT
NA	TRBV5-8	NA	TRBJ1-5	CASSLRVSNQPQHF	TGTGCCAGCAGCTTGCGAGTTAGCAATCAGCCCCAGCATTTT
NA	TRBV4-3	NA	TRBJ2-5	CASSQDIGSETQYF	TGCGCCAGCAGCCAAGATATCGGGAGTGAGACCCAGTACTTC
NA	TRBV7-8	NA	TRBJ2-2	CASSLLQGTGELFF	TGTGCCAGCAGCTTATTGCAGGGCACCGGGGAGCTGTTTTTT
TRBD2	TRBV11-1	NA	TRBJ2-2	CASSLLSGRDTGELFF	TGTGCCAGCAGCTTATTGTCCGGGAGGGACACCGGGGAGCTGTTTTTT
NA	TRBV2	NA	TRBJ2-7	CARGDTGSSYEQYF	TGTGCCAGGGGGGATACAGGGAGCTCCTACGAGCAGTACTTC
TRBD1	TRBV27	NA	TRBJ2-7	CASRPGQQVYEQYF	TGTGCCAGTAGACCGGGACAGCAAGTCTACGAGCAGTACTTC
TRBD2	TRBV6-6	NA	TRBJ2-5	CASSYPRLAGQETQYF	TGTGCCAGCAGTTACCCCCGACTAGCGGGGCAAGAGACCCAGTACTTC
TRBD1	TRBV6-6	NA	TRBJ1-5	CASSRQGMSNQPQHF	TGTGCCAGCAGTCGACAGGGGATGAGCAATCAGCCCCAGCATTTT
NA	TRBV6-5	NA	TRBJ2-2	CASSYGGYNTGELFF	TGTGCCAGCAGTTACGGCGGGTACAACACCGGGGAGCTGTTTTTT
NA	TRBV5-8	NA	TRBJ2-5	CASSLMAQETQYF	TGTGCCAGCAGCTTGATGGCCCAAGAGACCCAGTACTTC
NA	TRBV6-6	once	TRBJ1-2	CASSYVRDNGYTF	TGTGCCAGCAGTTACGTCAGGGATAATGGCTACACCTTC
NA	TRBV29-1	few	TRBJ2-3	CSVEGTFGTDTQYF	TGCAGCGTTGAAGGGACATTTGGGACAGATACGCAGTATTTT
NA	TRBV6-6	NA	TRBJ2-4	CASSLDSKNIQYF	TGTGCCAGCAGTCTGGACTCCAAAAACATTCAGTACTTC
TRBD1	TRBV5-4	NA	TRBJ2-7	CASSFQGAIDEQYF	TGTGCCAGCAGCTTTCAGGGGGCCATAGACGAGCAGTACTTC
NA	TRBV29-1	NA	TRBJ2-3	CSVEPIADTQYF	TGCAGCGTTGAACCCATTGCGGATACGCAGTATTTT
NA	TRBV6-6	NA	TRBJ2-4	CASIQGPGQNIQYF	TGTGCCAGCATCCAAGGGCCAGGGCAAAACATTCAGTACTTC
NA	TRBV10-3	NA	TRBJ2-2	CATSVRPGEGTGELFF	TGTGCCACCAGCGTGCGCCCAGGGGAAGGCACCGGGGAGCTGTTTTTT
NA	TRBV7-3	once	TRBJ2-5	CASSPQGPQETQYF	TGTGCCAGCAGCCCCCAGGGGCCCCAAGAGACCCAGTACTTC
TRBD2	TRBV5-1	NA	TRBJ2-2	CASSGGTSGGHDGELFF	TGCGCCAGCAGCGGAGGGACTAGCGGGGGGCATGACGGGGAGCTGTTTTTT
TRBD2	TRBV7-9	few	TRBJ2-7	CASSFTGGGPYYEQYF	TGTGCCAGCAGCTTCACCGGCGGGGGACCTTACTACGAGCAGTACTTC
NA	TRBV11-2	once	TRBJ1-4	CASSLEGATNEKLFF	TGTGCCAGCAGCTTAGAGGGAGCAACTAATGAAAAACTGTTTTTT
TRBD2	TRBV9	NA	TRBJ2-3	CASGRGGADTQYF	TGTGCCAGCGGCCGGGGGGGTGCAGATACGCAGTATTTT
NA	TRBV6-1	NA	TRBJ1-6	CASREGSAYNSPLHF	TGTGCCAGCAGGGAAGGGAGCGCCTATAATTCACCCCTCCACTTT
NA	TRBV9	few	TRBJ1-1	CASSVGGSNTEAFF	TGTGCCAGCAGCGTAGGTGGCTCGAACACTGAAGCTTTCTTT
NA	TRBV7-9	NA	TRBJ2-5	CASSLSPSGTQYF	TGTGCCAGCAGCTTAAGCCCTTCAGGGACCCAGTACTTC
NA	TRBV5-6	NA	TRBJ1-2	CASSLSTGDGYTF	TGTGCCAGCAGCTTGTCAACCGGGGATGGCTACACCTTC
TRBD1	TRBV18	NA	TRBJ1-1	CASSPTGMTTEAFF	TGTGCCAGCTCCCCGACAGGGATGACCACTGAAGCTTTCTTT
TRBD2	TRBV28	NA	TRBJ2-3	CASSDTGGQADTQYF	TGTGCCAGCAGCGACACGGGGGGGCAAGCAGATACGCAGTATTTT
TRBD1	TRBV5-1	NA	TRBJ1-5	CASSLRTGQPQHF	TGCGCCAGCAGCCTCCGGACAGGGCAGCCCCAGCATTTT
TRBD2	TRBV7-9	NA	TRBJ2-3	CASSVPKSGGESTDTQYF	TGTGCCAGCAGCGTCCCTAAGTCTGGGGGGGAAAGCACAGATACGCAGTATTTT
TRBD1	TRBV5-4	once	TRBJ1-1	CASSWGQPNTEAFF	TGTGCCAGCAGCTGGGGACAGCCGAACACTGAAGCTTTCTTT
NA	TRBV25-1	NA	TRBJ2-7	CASSSGGQVYEQYF	TGTGCCAGCAGCTCGGGGGGACAGGTTTACGAGCAGTACTTC
TRBD1	TRBV28	NA	TRBJ2-7	CASSYHPGQGDSYEQYF	TGTGCCAGCAGTTACCACCCGGGACAGGGGGACTCCTACGAGCAGTACTTC
TRBD1	TRBV27	NA	TRBJ2-1	CASSLWTGLNEQFF	TGTGCCAGCAGTTTGTGGACAGGTTTAAATGAGCAGTTCTTC
NA	TRBV6-1	few	TRBJ2-2	CASSVHLYGELFF	TGTGCCAGCAGTGTTCATCTCTACGGGGAGCTGTTTTTT
NA	TRBV9	NA	TRBJ2-3	CASSALEWDTQYF	TGTGCCAGCAGCGCCCTGGAGTGGGATACGCAGTATTTT
NA	TRBV18	NA	TRBJ1-6	CASSPRGRGESPLHF	TGTGCCAGCTCACCACGGGGCAGGGGTGAATCACCCCTCCACTTT
TRBD2	TRBV13	NA	TRBJ2-1	CASSTAGGGAREQFF	TGTGCCAGCAGCACCGCGGGCGGGGGGGCGAGGGAGCAGTTCTTC
NA	TRBV7-2	NA	TRBJ1-2	CASSSPWTRLNYGYTF	TGTGCCAGCAGCTCCCCCTGGACACGCCTGAACTATGGCTACACCTTC
TRBD1	TRBV18	NA	TRBJ2-7	CASSPSGGSYEQYF	TGTGCCAGCTCACCCTCAGGGGGCTCCTACGAGCAGTACTTC
NA	TRBV11-1	NA	TRBJ2-1	CASSLVGGYNEQFF	TGTGCCAGCAGCTTAGTGGGGGGTTACAATGAGCAGTTCTTC
TRBD1	TRBV7-8	NA	TRBJ1-6	CATHSGTGNSPLHF	TGTGCCACCCACTCGGGGACAGGGAATTCACCCCTCCACTTT
NA	TRBV18	NA	TRBJ1-4	CASSPDIRGGEKLFF	TGTGCCAGCTCACCAGACATACGAGGGGGTGAAAAACTGTTTTTT
NA	TRBV2	NA	TRBJ2-7	CASSELTANEQYF	TGTGCCAGCAGTGAACTTACAGCTAACGAGCAGTACTTC